The T cell receptor (beta chain) under discussion was sequenced for a study of cytomegalovirus exposure and HLA in healthy donors. PCR was performed using 60 Vbeta and 13 Jbeta primers. This table comes from immunoSEQ multiplex PCR, and its TCRdb copy is limited to in-frame clones, with some not included. The table shows about 160,000 clones, with approximately 86% occurring only once. Of note for this clone: Its antigen is undetermined.

In germline, CDR1 is LGHNT, CDR2 FRNRAP. The CDR3 length is 13 residues. Trimming took 6 bases from V and 4 from J, leaving 12 bases between them. Study observations and caveats: Prior analysis indicated that the majority of TCR beta V segments exhibited productivity approximately 87% or approximately 30% of the time. The authors assumed roughly uniform sequencing depth across donors for presence/absence analyses.

The sample was PBMCs. The chain carries TRBV12-5 and TRBJ1-2; D is possibly TRBD1 (5 bases). This receptor was taken from a woman younger than 35 in good health and CMV-seronegative. CDR3 bases: TGTGCTAGTGGGGAGGGACTAGGCTATGGCTACACCTTC. This encodes CASGEGLGYGYTF.